Below, 25 T cell receptor beta chains from the same sample are listed, as sequenced in a study of Tregs in tolerant kidney transplant recipients. Clones were sequenced by immunoSEQ multiplex PCR, and TCRdb holds only the in-frame ones, with some missing. The sample contains some 64,000 clones, 98% of which appear only once. The sequencing used Tregs from blood, collected before the transplant. These receptors all stem from a human donor who received a combined kidney and bone marrow transplant.

This clone appeared a few times. The V gene is TRBV7-3, the J gene TRBJ2-2, with D possibly being TRBD1 (6 bases). Germline assignment: CDR1 SGHTA and CDR2 FQGTGA. This CDR3 has 12 residues. V was trimmed by 5 bases and J by 11 bases, leaving 12 bases between them. As DNA, the CDR3 is TGTGCCAGCAGCACCGGACAGAGTGAGCTGTTTTTT. This encodes CASSTGQSELFF.

The chain carries TRBV11-3 and TRBJ2-7, with 8 bases aligning to TRBD1. Per germline, CDR1 SGHNT and CDR2 YENEEA. The CDR3 consists of 14 residues. The trim removed 1 base at V and 4 bases at J, leaving 3 bases unmatched. Here the CDR3 DNA reads TGTGCCAGCAGCTTAGGGACAGGGCCGTACGAGCAGTACTTC. Translating gives CASSLGTGPYEQYF.

The chain combines TRBV30 with TRBJ2-3; D unclear. The CDR3 consists of 12 residues. The V end lost 4 bases, the J end lost 8 bases, and 13 bases lay between the germline ends. CDR1 GTSNPN and CDR2 SVGIG come from the germline V gene (reference sequence). This CDR3 reads CAWMRQAGTQYF. The DNA for the CDR3 is TGTGCCTGGATGAGACAAGCAGGTACGCAGTATTTT.

The chain employs TRBV13 and TRBJ1-2; D is uncertain. This CDR3 is 13 amino acids long. The germline V gene has CDR1 PRHDT and CDR2 FYEKMQ (reference sequence). V was shortened by 3 bases and J by 7 bases, with 12 bases between the two germline ends. The CDR3 DNA is TGTGCCAGCAGCTTGTTCGCAGGATTTGGCTACACCTTC. Translated: CASSLFAGFGYTF.

The chain couples TRBV5-4 to TRBJ2-2, with a tentative D call TRBD2 (7 bases). The CDR3 consists of 16 residues. The germline V gene encodes CDR1 SGHNT and CDR2 YYREEE (reference sequence). The V end was cut by 0 bases, the J end by 9 bases, with 18 bases between. As DNA, the CDR3 is TGTGCCAGCAGCTTGGTGGCGGGGGCTCTACACCGGGAGCTGTTTTTT. Translated, it gives CASSLVAGALHRELFF.

The chain is built from TRBV6-5 and TRBJ1-5; a weak D match, TRBD1 (5 bases). The V gene's germline CDR1 is MNHEY and CDR2 SVGAGI. V was cut by 6 bases and J by 4 bases, with 10 bases left in between. The CDR3 is 13 amino acids. This chain's CDR3 is CASRGGFNQPQHF. For the CDR3, the DNA is TGTGCCAGCAGGGGGGGGTTTAATCAGCCCCAGCATTTT.

The chain employs TRBV6-6 and TRBJ2-5; a weak D match, TRBD1 (6 bases). The length of the CDR3 is 16 residues. The germline V gene has CDR1 MNHNY and CDR2 SVGAGI (reference sequence). Trimming pared 0 bases from V and 4 bases from J, leaving 15 bases between. The CDR3 is CASSYSGAGAGETQYF. For the CDR3, the DNA is TGTGCCAGCAGTTACTCGGGGGCAGGGGCGGGAGAGACCCAGTACTTC.

This chain connects TRBV28 to TRBJ2-5; the D gene is possibly TRBD2 (6 bases). Germline lookup yields CDR1 MDHEN and CDR2 SYDVKM. V lost 0 bases and J 5 bases, leaving 10 bases between the germline ends. The CDR3 consists of 14 residues. CDR3 DNA sequence: TGTGCCAGCAGTTTATGGCGGGGTTGGGAGACCCAGTACTTC. Translating gives CASSLWRGWETQYF.

The rearrangement links TRBV7-2 to TRBJ2-7; D might be TRBD1 (6 bases). The germline CDR1 and CDR2 sequences are SGHTA and FQGNSA. This CDR3 has 15 amino acids. V was clipped by 1 base and J by 0 bases, with 10 bases between them. CDR3 sequence reads: CASSLDQGYSYEQYF. In DNA, the CDR3 is TGTGCCAGCAGCTTAGACCAGGGGTACTCCTACGAGCAGTACTTC. The whole variable domain, filled in from reference TRBV7-2 and TRBJ2-7, reads GAGVSQSPSNKVTEKGKDVELRCDPISGHTALYWYRQSLGQGLEFLIYFQGNSAPDKSGLPSDRFSAERTGGSVSTLTIQRTQQEDSAVYLCASSLDQGYSYEQYFGPGTRLTVT.

The rearrangement links TRBV6-6 to TRBJ1-2, with D unclear. This CDR3 is 10 amino acids long. Germline assignment: CDR1 MNHNY and CDR2 SVGAGI (reference sequence). V shed 6 bases and J shed 6 bases, with 5 bases lying between them. The CDR3 nucleotides are TGTGCCAGCAGGCGGGATGGCTACACCTTC. Residues: CASRRDGYTF.

The sample holds one count of this clone. The chain combines TRBV7-9 with TRBJ1-1; D is unresolved. The germline CDR1 and CDR2 sequences are SEHNR and FQNEAQ (reference sequence). Trimming took 7 bases from V and 1 from J, leaving 13 bases between them. The CDR3 runs to 14 residues. CDR3 nucleotides: TGTGCCAGCATGGCGTGGGCTGGGAACACTGAAGCTTTCTTT. Its translation: CASMAWAGNTEAFF.

This chain connects TRBV7-2 to TRBJ2-5; possible D gene TRBD2, 6 bases. The CDR3 has 13 amino acids. V lost 4 bases, J lost 3 bases, and 9 bases lay in between. Germline CDR1 and CDR2: SGHTA and FQGNSA. This chain's CDR3 is CASSYRGKETQYF. For the CDR3, the DNA is TGTGCCAGCAGCTATCGGGGGAAAGAGACCCAGTACTTC.

The CDR3 protein is CASSPTGIRVNTEAFF. The CDR3 nucleotides are TGTGCCAGCAGTCCTACAGGGATCCGTGTGAACACTGAAGCTTTCTTT. The chain combines TRBV27 with TRBJ1-1; D is possibly TRBD1 (6 bases). This CDR3 contains 16 residues. V gave up 5 bases and J gave up 0 bases, with 16 bases separating them. From germline, CDR1 is MNHEY and CDR2 SMNVEV (reference sequence).

The V call is TRBV4-3, the J call TRBJ2-1, with 12 bases fitting TRBD2. V was pared by 4 bases and J by 7 bases, with 5 bases of the junction left unmatched. The germline gives CDR1 LGHNA, CDR2 YSLEER. The CDR3 is 15 amino acids. The CDR3 reads CASSPRLAGENEQFF. CDR3 DNA: TGCGCCAGCAGCCCCAGACTAGCGGGAGAAAATGAGCAGTTCTTC.

This chain uses TRBV7-2 with TRBJ1-1; D not certain. Per the germline V gene, CDR1 is SGHTA and CDR2 is FQGNSA. This CDR3 region has 15 residues. The ends were cut back, 4 bases at V and 3 bases at J, with 15 bases in the middle. The CDR3 sequence: CASSYFVREDTEAFF. CDR3 sequence (DNA): TGTGCCAGCAGCTATTTCGTACGAGAGGACACTGAAGCTTTCTTT.

The chain joins TRBV11-2 to TRBJ2-7; possible D gene TRBD2, 5 bases. The CDR3 is 14 amino acids. V was clipped by 5 bases and J by 7 bases, with 18 bases between them. Germline CDR1 and CDR2: SGHAT and FQNNGV. CDR3 in DNA: TGTGCCAGCAGCCCCCCAAGCGGACCCTTGGAGCAGTACTTC. It codes for CASSPPSGPLEQYF.

The rearrangement links TRBV12-2 to TRBJ2-1; the table's D call, TRBD2, was not checked against the DNA. TRBV12-2 corresponds to a pseudogene. The CDR3 has 19 amino acids. The CDR3 region is CASRLNGGSVPSSYNEQFF. CDR3 bases: TGTGCAAGTCGCTTGAACGGTGGTAGCGTCCCTAGCTCCTACAATGAGCAGTTCTTC.

The chain has TRBV10-1 and TRBJ1-2; 8 bases match TRBD1. Germline assignment: CDR1 WNHNN and CDR2 SYGVQD (reference sequence). The junction had 4 bases not matched to a gene; V was cut back by 4 bases and J by 3 bases. The CDR3 sequence is 14 residues long. The CDR3 is CASSGQGAHYGYTF. CDR3 bases: TGCGCCAGCAGTGGGCAGGGGGCCCACTATGGCTACACCTTC.

V and J are TRBV15 and TRBJ2-3; 8 bases fit TRBD2. Germline V CDR1 and CDR2: LNHNV, YYDKDF (reference sequence). Trimming cost V 4 bases and J 5 bases; bases outside gene matches: 8. CDR3 length: 15 amino acids. CDR3 sequence: CATSTLGTSVDTQYF. In nucleotides, the CDR3 is TGTGCCACCAGCACCCTAGGGACTAGTGTAGATACGCAGTATTTT.

This sequence joins TRBV5-5 and TRBJ1-2; TRBD1 aligns across 8 bases. There are 15 residues in the CDR3. Trimming at V came to 4 bases and at J to 2 bases, leaving 7 bases not matched to a gene. In germline, CDR1 is SGHKS, CDR2 YYEKEE (reference sequence). The CDR3 nucleotides are TGTGCCAGCAGCACCCGGGACAGGCTCAACTATGGCTACACCTTC. The encoded protein is CASSTRDRLNYGYTF. Filled out from reference TRBV5-5 and TRBJ1-2, the complete variable domain reads DAGVTQSPTHLIKTRGQQVTLRCSPISGHKSVSWYQQVLGQGPQFIFQYYEKEERGRGNFPDRFSARQFPNYSSELNVNALLLGDSALYLCASSTRDRLNYGYTFGSGTRLTVV.

The V and J genes are TRBV6-6 and TRBJ1-1; no reliable D call. Looked up from germline, CDR1 is MNHNY and CDR2 is SVGAGI (reference sequence). CDR3 size: 13 residues. The ends were cut back, 10 bases at V and 1 base at J, with 13 bases in the middle. CDR3 bases: TGTGCCATGTCGCTTAGTTGGAACACTGAAGCTTTCTTT. Protein sequence: CAMSLSWNTEAFF.

This clone was found once. The chain uses TRBV19 and TRBJ2-2; TRBD2 might be the D (7 bases). This CDR3 is 14 amino acids long. Germline lookup yields CDR1 LNHDA and CDR2 SQIVND (reference sequence). Deletions cut 7 bases from V and 0 bases from J, with 9 bases between. The CDR3 DNA is TGTGCCAGTAAGGGGGGGGCGAACACCGGGGAGCTGTTTTTT. Its protein is CASKGGANTGELFF.

V gene TRBV18 combines with J gene TRBJ2-7; TRBD1 agrees at 7 bases. V lost 3 bases, J lost 3 bases, and 5 bases stayed unmatched. The CDR3 is 14 residues long. Germline V gives CDR1 KGHSH, CDR2 LQKENI. CDR3 region: CASSPTGSYYEQYF. CDR3 DNA: TGTGCCAGCTCACCGACAGGGTCCTACTACGAGCAGTACTTC.

The chain couples TRBV5-4 to TRBJ2-1; D is uncertain. The CDR3 has 13 residues. CDR1 SGHNT and CDR2 YYREEE come from the germline V gene (reference sequence). V dropped 1 base and J dropped 3 bases, with 5 bases sitting between them. CDR3 region: CASSLISYNEQFF. The CDR3 bases are TGTGCCAGCAGCTTGATCAGCTACAATGAGCAGTTCTTC.

This clone was observed a single time. The rearrangement joins TRBV28 to TRBJ1-1; unclear D gene. Trimming removed 4 bases at V and 2 bases at J, with 14 bases between. Looked up from germline, CDR1 is MDHEN and CDR2 is SYDVKM. This CDR3 is 15 amino acids long. This chain's CDR3 is CASSSLTLRNTEAFF. In DNA, the CDR3 is TGTGCCAGCAGTTCACTAACACTCAGAAACACTGAAGCTTTCTTT.